The entry below describes one T cell receptor beta chain. Its cognate antigen has yet to be identified. The junction departs from germline at one end; a sequencing error may be responsible. These data are taken from a study of metastatic and nonmetastatic thyroid tumors (dated by TCRdb to the early 2020s). Some background on the complete study: For patients with malignant and with benign thyroid disease, the researchers compared repertoires between peripheral blood samples and tumor or nodule tissue samples. Points the paper makes about the study in general: In both blood and tumor samples, malignant tumors were reported to have significantly higher TCR beta diversity than benign nodules.

No treatment had been received by any patient before thyroid surgery. Using T-cell receptor beta sequencing, the researchers looked back retrospectively at clinical samples from patients, gathered between about 2011 and 2019. Receptors were amplified or captured by PCR. Instrument on record: Illumina HiSeq 4000. The TCR beta-chain CDR3 region of each patient was profiled by high-throughput sequencing. In the authors' own workflow: Drawing on CDR3 differences between clinicopathological groups, the researchers built a classifier meant to tell apart patients with distant-metastatic papillary thyroid cancer. To measure repertoire diversity the researchers used the Shannon index, while the Morisita-Horn index served to gauge how similar the tumor and blood repertoires were. TCRdb reanalyzed the raw reads on its own, using fastp at Q25 for trimming and MiXCR for clone calling, and kept in-frame beta chains. These V and J calls derive from TCRdb rather than the authors' analysis. The sample records around 18,000 clones, less than 40% of which are singletons. In total, the top ten clones hold roughly 15% of the sample.

Including cysteine and phenylalanine, the CDR3 has 16 amino acids. The kept DNA is CDR3 alone, 48 bases in frame from the first base. The germline V gene sets CDR1 to SGHAT and CDR2 to FQNNGV. This clonotype was sampled from a female donor with papillary thyroid cancer or a benign thyroid nodule (not recorded which). Some clones in this sample may be carry-over from other donors' samples. Sequencing was performed on tumor tissue. The chain is made from TRBV11-2 and TRBJ2-3; 7 bases in the middle match TRBD2. The nucleotide sequence reads TGTGCCAGCAGCCCGGCCGAGGGGAGGGGCACAGATACGCAGTTTTTT. It encodes CASSPAEGRGTDTQFF.